These 5 T cell receptor beta chains originate from one sample sequenced in a study of cytotoxic CD8 clonotypes in ibrutinib-treated CLL. The repertoire was sequenced with immunoSEQ multiplex PCR; TCRdb's copy has only in-frame clones and lacks some. The table has some 92,000 clones, about 74% seen once. The sequences come from PBMCs, collected after 24 months of ibrutinib treatment. Receptors originate from a human donor with chronic lymphocytic leukemia.

J is TRBJ1-1 and V is TRBV6-6; the D is unclear. V was shortened by 6 bases and J by 4 bases, with 15 bases between the two germline ends. Germline V CDR1 and CDR2: MNHNY, SVGAGI (reference sequence). The CDR3 runs 14 residues. The CDR3 sequence: CASRITAGGTEAFF. The CDR3, as DNA: TGTGCCAGCAGGATAACAGCGGGTGGCACTGAAGCTTTCTTT.

CDR3 amino acids: CASSPTSEVYEQYF. CDR3 DNA sequence: TGTGCCAGCAGCCCCACCAGCGAAGTCTACGAGCAGTACTTC. The chain recombines TRBV7-2 with TRBJ2-7, with D uncertain. CDR3 length equals 14 residues. Deletions cut 5 bases from V and 3 bases from J, with 14 bases between. Germline-derived CDR1 and CDR2 are SGHTA and FQGNSA.

V and J are TRBV27 and TRBJ1-2; D is perhaps TRBD1 (6 bases). The CDR3 sequence is 18 residues long. Germline V gives CDR1 MNHEY, CDR2 SMNVEV (reference sequence). Trimming pared 1 base from V and 1 base from J, leaving 19 bases between. The CDR3 protein is CASSLYKVAGADNYGYTF. In DNA form, the CDR3 reads TGTGCCAGCAGTTTATATAAAGTTGCGGGGGCGGATAACTATGGCTACACCTTC.

This clone appeared a few times. The V call is TRBV27, the J call TRBJ2-1; 8 nucleotides line up with TRBD1. J lost 5 bases, V lost 2 bases, and 5 bases had no gene match. This CDR3 comprises 15 residues. Looked up from germline, CDR1 is MNHEY and CDR2 is SMNVEV (reference sequence). The CDR3 protein is CASSLRQGSHNEQFF. DNA for the CDR3: TGTGCCAGCAGTTTACGACAGGGGTCCCACAATGAGCAGTTCTTC.

The chain is built from TRBV2 and TRBJ2-3; D is perhaps TRBD2 (6 bases). Germline loops: CDR1 SNHLY, CDR2 FYNNEI. The CDR3 is 15 residues long. With 6 bases removed from V and 2 bases from J, the gap between germline ends came to 15 bases. CDR3 sequence (DNA): TGTGCCAGCAGACACAGCGGGTCCATCACAGATACGCAGTATTTT. Translating gives CASRHSGSITDTQYF.